This TCR beta chain was observed in a study of shared clonotypes between healthy human individuals. Findings and limits, study-wide: Among donors, the sharing of clonotypes was expected to be influenced by sequencing depth. Rarefaction curves obtained for sorted subsets showed sequencing incomplete despite large depth.

Template for every sorted-subset replicate PCR totaled around 210 ng DNA, roughly 30,000 T cell genomes. Profiling relied on immunoSEQ multiplex PCR, and the TCRdb table lists in-frame clones only, not all of them. The repertoire consists of around 2.3 million clones, with 90% to 96% occurring once and the leading ten covering approximately 0.13%. The investigators split CD4+ cells into a CD45RA+ naive subset and a CD45RA-negative memory subset. About this clone itself: Antigen: not known.

Trimming left V 2 bases short and J 8 bases short, with 12 bases between. The CDR3 sequence is 14 residues long. Germline V gene data show CDR1 as KGHSH and CDR2 as LQKENI. The receptor was derived from a man aged 18-30 years in good health. The sequenced sample consisted of naive CD4+ T cells sorted from blood. This sample's subset: CD45RA+ positively selected. V usage is TRBV18 and J usage is TRBJ1-4; D is unresolved. The CDR3 spells CASSPMGSDEKLFF. The CDR3 region has the DNA TGTGCCAGCTCACCAATGGGGTCTGACGAAAAACTGTTTTTT.